One T cell receptor (beta chain) is described in this entry. Its antigen is not yet known. Within one base of it there is no much larger clone, and no base qualities were kept. Each donor gave one peripheral blood draw, roughly 0.12 L on average, collected into heparinised tubes. A BD FACSAria II was used to sort naive, central memory, regulatory and stem cell-like memory CD4+ T cells with a panel that included CD45RO, CCR7, CD25, CD127, CD95 and CD27. Purity was above 95% for every sorted population. PBMCs were isolated immediately by Lymphoprep density gradient centrifugation and stained directly without culture. Samples were stained and sorted in pairs, with one healthy donor and one patient per experiment, so that batch effects were minimized. This specimen belongs to a study of beta chain features in type 1 diabetes (dated by TCRdb to the late 2010s). A note on the overall study: Mean age, gender distribution, total cell number and subset yield were not different between patients and healthy donors. A total of roughly 99,000,000 sorted cells were examined across all samples, and the number of cells per subset was strongly correlated with RNA yield. The study compared TCRB repertoires of sorted circulating CD4+ T cell subsets between recently diagnosed type 1 diabetes patients and matched healthy donors. Whereas all 28 donors provided naive and central memory subsets, regulatory and stem cell-like memory subsets were isolated from just 8 patients and about eight healthy donors.

The entire amount of isolated RNA was reverse transcribed using the High Capacity cDNA Reverse Transcription Kit, so the sequenced TCRB transcripts were expressed ones. Deep immunoSEQ sequencing was performed on naive, central memory and regulatory T cell samples, with an average of about 4 million total reads per sample. Sorted cells were lysed in RLT buffer and RNA was extracted with DNase-treated RNeasy Micro or Mini kits, depending on cell number. To prevent cross-contamination, each cell subset was processed individually, whereas patient and healthy donor samples were processed jointly. The immunoSEQ multiplex PCR was used to amplify TCRB sequences from cDNA, yielding 87-bp fragments that span the CDR3 region. Sequencing of the amplicons was performed on the Illumina HiSeq platform. Per the original workflow: PCR bias was computationally corrected using synthetic template baselines, reads within Hamming distance 2 were collapsed, and singletons that could not be merged were discarded. Reads were aligned against IMGT so that V, D and J genes, CDR3 length and insertions or deletions at six rearrangement sites could be assigned. Within each subset, clonotype counts were normalized to the number of sorted cells before true diversity and Gini coefficients were calculated with the tcR R package. The overlap coefficient, calculated on TCRB nucleotide sequences, was used to measure repertoire sharing. As a proxy for the pre-selection repertoire, out-of-frame TCRB sequences from naive cells were analyzed. This is the immuneACCESS table as TCRdb keeps it, with only in-frame sequences that have V and J called. A part of the clones is gone; compared with another copy, unresolved V genes explain less than half, and the rest is unexplained. V and J calls and clone size are copied from that table; D and trimming were computed from the DNA. The sample table records approximately 470,000 clones; roughly 30% of these occur just once. The ten top clones hold roughly 0.06% of the sample.

Results the study describes overall, beyond this receptor: Sequencing cDNA rather than genomic DNA could over-represent highly expressing activated cells, although activation and CD3 levels did not differ between groups. Type 1 diabetes patients showed a moderate but significant shortening of TCRB CDR3 length in all four CD4+ subsets. Only small numbers of individuals were included in the HLA sub-analyses, which left unresolved whether HLA type had any influence on TCRB rearrangement. Shorter templates might be favored by PCR, yet because patient and control samples were amplified and corrected together, any such skew would affect both groups equally. At VDJ recombination sites, type 1 diabetes patients had fewer insertions and more deleted nucleotides, which implies abnormalities in thymic rearrangement. Naive, central memory and regulatory TCRB repertoires appeared to be more similar among patients than among healthy donors.

Relative to germline, V is 2 bases shorter and J is 4 bases shorter, with 13 bases between their ends. Via the germline V gene (reference sequence), CDR1 is GTSNPN and CDR2 SVGIG. The cysteine opens and the phenylalanine closes a CDR3 of 14 amino acids. Only CDR3 DNA is held: 42 bases, read in frame from base 1. The sequenced sample was naive CD4+ T cells from blood. What the cell subset or site label conveys for this sample: true naive CD4+ T cells. Rearrangement joined TRBV30 to TRBJ2-3, and TRBD2 may be the D gene, going by 5 matching bases. The TCR sequence derives from a man between 18 and 35 years old in good health. CDR3 reads: CAWSSGARADTQYF. Here is the DNA: TGTGCCTGGAGTAGCGGAGCCCGGGCAGATACGCAGTATTTT.